This T cell receptor beta chain was recorded in a study of technical replicates of blood from a handful of donors. Per the germline V gene, CDR1 is MDHEN and CDR2 is SYDVKM. CDR3 length: 15 amino acids. With 4 bases removed from V and 0 bases from J, the gap between germline ends came to 12 bases. This table comes from immunoSEQ multiplex PCR, and its TCRdb copy is limited to in-frame clones, with some not included. Here the sample spans more than 75,000 clones, 65% to 90% being singletons. This TCR was sampled from a human donor in good health. Some clones in this sample may be carry-over from other donors' samples. The gene calls are TRBV28 and TRBJ1-2; the D gene is possibly TRBD1 (5 bases). The sequencing sample was made of PBMCs. Written as DNA, the CDR3 is TGTGCCAGCAGTTCCCCAGGGCTCACTAACTATGGCTACACCTTC. This encodes CASSSPGLTNYGYTF.